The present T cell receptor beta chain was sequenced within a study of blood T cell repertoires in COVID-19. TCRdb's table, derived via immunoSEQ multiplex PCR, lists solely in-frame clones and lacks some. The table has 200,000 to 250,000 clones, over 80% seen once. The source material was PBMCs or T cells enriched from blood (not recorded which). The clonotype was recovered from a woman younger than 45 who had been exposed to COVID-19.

This CDR3 reads CASSLSRDRAISPLHF. The CDR3, as DNA: TGTGCCAGCAGCTTGTCACGGGACAGGGCAATCTCACCCCTCCACTTT. V gene TRBV5-5 combines with J gene TRBJ1-6; TRBD1 aligns across 9 bases. V was pared by 1 base and J by 10 bases, with 9 bases of the junction left unmatched. CDR3 length: 16 residues. The germline V gene encodes CDR1 SGHKS and CDR2 YYEKEE (reference sequence).